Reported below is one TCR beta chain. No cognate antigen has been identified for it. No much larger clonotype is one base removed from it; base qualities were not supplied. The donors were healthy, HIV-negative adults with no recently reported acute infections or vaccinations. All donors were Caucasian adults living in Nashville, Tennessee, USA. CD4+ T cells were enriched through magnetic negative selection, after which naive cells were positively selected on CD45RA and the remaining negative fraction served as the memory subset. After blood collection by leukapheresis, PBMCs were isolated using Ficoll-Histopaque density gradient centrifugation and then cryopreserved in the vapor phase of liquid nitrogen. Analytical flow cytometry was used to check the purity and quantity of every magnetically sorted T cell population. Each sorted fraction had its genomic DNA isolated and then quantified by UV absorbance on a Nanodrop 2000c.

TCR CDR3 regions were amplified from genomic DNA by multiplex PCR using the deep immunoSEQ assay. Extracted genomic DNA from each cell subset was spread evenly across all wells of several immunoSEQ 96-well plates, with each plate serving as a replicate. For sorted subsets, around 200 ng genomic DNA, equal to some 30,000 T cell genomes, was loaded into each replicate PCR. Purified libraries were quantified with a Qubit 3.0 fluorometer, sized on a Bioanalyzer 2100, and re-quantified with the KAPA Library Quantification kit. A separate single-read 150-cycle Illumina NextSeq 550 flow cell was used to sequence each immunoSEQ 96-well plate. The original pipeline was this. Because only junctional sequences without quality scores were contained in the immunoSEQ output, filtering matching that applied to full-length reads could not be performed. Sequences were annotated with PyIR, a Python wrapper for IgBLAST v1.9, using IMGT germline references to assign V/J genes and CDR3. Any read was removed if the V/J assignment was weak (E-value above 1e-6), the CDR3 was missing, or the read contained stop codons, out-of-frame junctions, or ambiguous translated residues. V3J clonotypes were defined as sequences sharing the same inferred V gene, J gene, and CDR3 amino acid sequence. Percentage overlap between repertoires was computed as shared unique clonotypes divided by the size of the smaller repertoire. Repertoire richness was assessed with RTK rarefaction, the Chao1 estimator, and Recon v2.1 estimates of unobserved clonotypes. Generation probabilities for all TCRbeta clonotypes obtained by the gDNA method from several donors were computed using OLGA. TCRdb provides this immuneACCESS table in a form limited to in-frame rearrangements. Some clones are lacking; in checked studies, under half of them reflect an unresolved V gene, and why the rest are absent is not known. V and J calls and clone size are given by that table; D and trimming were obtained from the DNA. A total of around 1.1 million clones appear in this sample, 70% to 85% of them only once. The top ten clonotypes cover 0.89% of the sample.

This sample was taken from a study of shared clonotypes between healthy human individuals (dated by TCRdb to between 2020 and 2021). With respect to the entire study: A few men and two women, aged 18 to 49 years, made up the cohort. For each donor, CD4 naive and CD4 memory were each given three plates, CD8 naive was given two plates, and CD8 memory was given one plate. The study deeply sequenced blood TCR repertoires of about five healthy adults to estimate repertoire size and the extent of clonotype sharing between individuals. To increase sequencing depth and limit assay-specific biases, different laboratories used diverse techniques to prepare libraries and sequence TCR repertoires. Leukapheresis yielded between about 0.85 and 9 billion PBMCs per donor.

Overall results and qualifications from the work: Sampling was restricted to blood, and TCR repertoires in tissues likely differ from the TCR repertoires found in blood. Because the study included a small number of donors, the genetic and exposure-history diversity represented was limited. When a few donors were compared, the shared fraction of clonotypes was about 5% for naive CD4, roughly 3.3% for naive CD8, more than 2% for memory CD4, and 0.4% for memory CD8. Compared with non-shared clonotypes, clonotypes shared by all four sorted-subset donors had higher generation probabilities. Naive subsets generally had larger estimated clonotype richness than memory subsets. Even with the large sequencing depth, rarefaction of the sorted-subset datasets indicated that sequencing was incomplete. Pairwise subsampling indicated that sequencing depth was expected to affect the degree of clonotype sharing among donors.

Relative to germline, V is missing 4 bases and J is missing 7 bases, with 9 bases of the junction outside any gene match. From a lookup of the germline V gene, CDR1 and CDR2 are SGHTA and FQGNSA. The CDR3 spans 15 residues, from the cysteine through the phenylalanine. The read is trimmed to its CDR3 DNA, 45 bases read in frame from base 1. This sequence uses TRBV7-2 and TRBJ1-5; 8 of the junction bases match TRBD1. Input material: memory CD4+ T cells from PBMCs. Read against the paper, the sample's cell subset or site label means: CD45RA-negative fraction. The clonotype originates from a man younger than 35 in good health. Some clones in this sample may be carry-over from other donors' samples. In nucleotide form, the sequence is TGTGCCAGCAGCTCATCAGGGGGCCGAGGACAGCCCCAGCATTTT. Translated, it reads CASSSSGGRGQPQHF.